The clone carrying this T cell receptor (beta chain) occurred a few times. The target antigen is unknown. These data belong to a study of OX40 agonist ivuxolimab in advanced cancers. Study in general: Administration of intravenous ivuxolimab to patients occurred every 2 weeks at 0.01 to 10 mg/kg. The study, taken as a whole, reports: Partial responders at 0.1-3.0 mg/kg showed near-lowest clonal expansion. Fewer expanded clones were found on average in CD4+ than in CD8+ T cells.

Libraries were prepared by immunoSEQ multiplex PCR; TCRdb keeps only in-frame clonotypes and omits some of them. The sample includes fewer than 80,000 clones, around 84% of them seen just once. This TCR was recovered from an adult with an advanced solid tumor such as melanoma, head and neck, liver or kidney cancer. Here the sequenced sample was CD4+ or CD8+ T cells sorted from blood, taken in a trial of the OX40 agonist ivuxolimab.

The CDR3 sequence is CASTGSTEQYF. The DNA for the CDR3 is TGTGCCAGCACGGGATCTACCGAGCAGTACTTC. The chain links TRBV9 to TRBJ2-7; D possibly corresponds to TRBD2 (5 bases). The V end lost 6 bases, the J end lost 6 bases, and 10 bases lay between the germline ends. Germline CDR1 SGDLS, CDR2 YYNGEE. This CDR3 is 11 amino acids long.